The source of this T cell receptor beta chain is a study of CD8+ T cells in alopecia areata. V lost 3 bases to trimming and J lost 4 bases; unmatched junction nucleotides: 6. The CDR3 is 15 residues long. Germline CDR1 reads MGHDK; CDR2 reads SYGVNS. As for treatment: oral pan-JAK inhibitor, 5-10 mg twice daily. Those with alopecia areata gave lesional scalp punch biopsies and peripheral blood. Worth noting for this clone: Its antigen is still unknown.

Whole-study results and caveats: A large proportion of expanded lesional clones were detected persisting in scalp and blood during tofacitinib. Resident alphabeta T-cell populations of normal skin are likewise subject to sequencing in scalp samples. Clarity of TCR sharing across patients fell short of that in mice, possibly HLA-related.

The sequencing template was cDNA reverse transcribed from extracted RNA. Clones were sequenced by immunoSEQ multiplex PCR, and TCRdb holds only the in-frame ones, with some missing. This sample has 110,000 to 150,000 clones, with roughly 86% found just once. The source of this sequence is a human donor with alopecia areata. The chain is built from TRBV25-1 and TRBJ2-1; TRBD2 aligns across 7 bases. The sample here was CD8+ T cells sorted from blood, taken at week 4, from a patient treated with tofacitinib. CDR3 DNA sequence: TGTGCCAGCAGTGATCCGGGACTACTTTACAATGAGCAGTTCTTC. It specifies CASSDPGLLYNEQFF.